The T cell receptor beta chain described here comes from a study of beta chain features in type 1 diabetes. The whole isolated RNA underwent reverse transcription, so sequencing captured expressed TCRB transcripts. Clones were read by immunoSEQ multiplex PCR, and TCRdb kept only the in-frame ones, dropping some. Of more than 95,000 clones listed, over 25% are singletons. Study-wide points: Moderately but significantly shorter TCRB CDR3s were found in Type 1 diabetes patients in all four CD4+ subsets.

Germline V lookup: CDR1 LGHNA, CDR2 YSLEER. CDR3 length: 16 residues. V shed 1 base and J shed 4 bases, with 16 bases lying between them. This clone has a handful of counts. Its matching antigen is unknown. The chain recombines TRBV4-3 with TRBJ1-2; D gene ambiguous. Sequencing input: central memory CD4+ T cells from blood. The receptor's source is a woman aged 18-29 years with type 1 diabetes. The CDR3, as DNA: TGCGCCAGCAGCCAAGGCGGGTTCCCGGGAACCTATGGCTACACCTTC. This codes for CASSQGGFPGTYGYTF.